These 13 T cell receptor beta chains came from one sample sequenced in a study of blood T cells in healthy people across ages. Using a J-beta primer mix together with a sample-barcoded 5' primer, a second PCR was run for about 7 to 12 cycles. TCRdb recomputed calls from the 5' RACE reads with MiXCR, one row per CDR3 protein. The sample lists hundreds of thousands of distinct CDR3 sequences, roughly half occurring once. Sequenced sample: blood. All receptors come from a man aged 55 to 70 in good health.

J is TRBJ1-2 and V is TRBV2; 9 bases are a match to TRBD1. The V and J ends lost 6 bases and 7 bases, in that order; junction bases with no gene match: 6. CDR1 is SNHLY and CDR2 is FYNNEI in the germline V gene. The CDR3 extends over 13 amino acids. CDR3 in DNA: TGTGCCAGCAGCACAGGGGGCGCGGGTGGCTACACCTTC. It specifies CASSTGGAGGYTF. The variable domain in full, with the rest retrieved from reference TRBV2 and TRBJ1-2, is EPEVTQTPSHQVTQMGQEVILRCVPISNHLYFYWYRQILGQKVEFLVSFYNNEISEKSEIFDDQFSVERPDGSNFTLKIRSTKLEDSAMYFCASSTGGAGGYTFGSGTRLTVV.

This clonotype showed up just a few times. This sequence joins TRBV3-1 and TRBJ2-5; 10 positions agree with TRBD1. The J call may not be correct, given that the DNA end is closer to TRBJ2-7. Germline lookup yields CDR1 LGHDT and CDR2 YNNKEL (reference sequence). The CDR3 spans 15 residues. CDR3: CASSHPGQGFNEQYF. The CDR3 DNA follows: TGTGCCAGCAGCCACCCGGGACAGGGGTTCAACGAGCAGTACTTC.

The chain joins TRBV20-1 to TRBJ2-7; 10 bases are a match to TRBD2. The CDR3 spans 15 residues. Looked up from germline, CDR1 is DFQATT and CDR2 is SNEGSKA (reference sequence). The ends lost 5 bases at V and 0 bases at J; junction bases unmatched: 7. CDR3 sequence reads: CSAYLAGGSSYEQYF. The CDR3 region has the DNA TGCAGTGCTTATTTAGCGGGAGGTTCCTCCTACGAGCAGTACTTC.

This rearrangement joins TRBV7-2 to TRBJ1-2, with 8 bases that match TRBD1. CDR3 length equals 11 residues. The germline gives CDR1 SGHTA, CDR2 FQGNSA. Unmatched junction bases numbered 2, after V lost 7 bases and J lost 7 bases. Written as DNA, the CDR3 is TGTGCCAGCATCGACAGGGGTGGCTACACCTTC. As protein: CASIDRGGYTF.

The V gene is TRBV4-1, the J gene TRBJ2-5; possible D gene TRBD1, 5 bases. This CDR3 comprises 15 residues. Trimming stripped 1 base from V and 1 base from J, with 10 bases between. Germline values: CDR1 MGHRA, CDR2 YSYEKL. The CDR3 coding sequence is TGCGCCAGCAGCCAAGGAATAGGGGTCCAAGAGACCCAGTACTTC. Its translation: CASSQGIGVQETQYF.

V is TRBV6-1 and J is TRBJ2-1; TRBD2 agrees at 10 bases. The junction had 11 bases not matched to a gene; V was cut back by 4 bases and J by 5 bases. CDR1 and CDR2 (germline): MNHNS, SASEGT. The CDR3 contains 17 residues. CDR3 region: CASSGFKRGGRNNEQFF. As DNA, the CDR3 is TGTGCCAGCAGTGGCTTTAAGCGGGGGGGCAGGAACAATGAGCAGTTCTTC.

In regard to this clonotype: It is unclear where the CDR3 begins or ends on the DNA, so no DNA is shown, and the CDR3 is as TCRdb lists it. The V call is TRBV29-1, the J call TRBJ2-1; the DNA was not compared with TRBD1, the D call given in the table. From germline, CDR1 is SQVTM and CDR2 ANQGSEA. The CDR3 numbers 20 amino acids, ends counted. CDR3 residues: CSVDLVGPLDNEQYFGPGFF.

The rearrangement uses TRBV15 and TRBJ2-3; a weak D match, TRBD1 (5 bases). Trimming pared 1 base from V and 0 bases from J, leaving 8 bases between. Germline CDR1 reads LNHNV; CDR2 reads YYDKDF (reference sequence). This CDR3 contains 15 residues. CDR3 sequence: CATSRAGSSTDTQYF. The CDR3 DNA reads as TGTGCCACCAGCAGAGCAGGGTCAAGCACAGATACGCAGTATTTT.

The chain combines TRBV28 with TRBJ1-1, with D maybe TRBD1 (6 bases). This CDR3 contains 14 residues. The germline V gene has CDR1 MDHEN and CDR2 SYDVKM. V was trimmed by 6 bases and J by 6 bases, leaving 17 bases between them. CDR3 nucleotide sequence: TGTGCCAGCAGCCATGAACAGGGTCGGCCTGAAGCTTTCTTT. As protein: CASSHEQGRPEAFF.

This clonotype occurred a few times. The chain carries TRBV20-1 and TRBJ2-1; the D gene is possibly TRBD1 (6 bases). Germline V lookup: CDR1 DFQATT, CDR2 SNEGSKA (reference sequence). Trimming shortened V by 2 bases and J by 9 bases, and 17 bases separated the two germline ends. The CDR3 has 14 amino acids. CDR3 residues: CSARRDTEGSEQFF. The DNA for the CDR3 is TGCAGTGCTAGAAGGGACACCGAGGGTAGTGAGCAGTTCTTC.

The V gene is TRBV12-3 or TRBV12-4, the J gene TRBJ2-3, with 7 nucleotides matching TRBD2. This CDR3 spans 16 amino acids. V was pared by 3 bases and J by 2 bases, with 8 bases of the junction left unmatched. The CDR3 spells CASSFWSSGYTDTQYF. DNA of the CDR3: TGTGCCAGCAGTTTCTGGTCTAGCGGCTACACAGATACGCAGTATTTT.

V and J are TRBV6-1 and TRBJ2-1; 12 nucleotides agree with TRBD2. The germline V gene has CDR1 MNHNS and CDR2 SASEGT. V was clipped by 10 bases and J by 8 bases; unmatched bases: 12. The CDR3 has 15 amino acids. In DNA, the CDR3 is TGTGCCACAGGACCGACTAGCGGGAGTATCTATGAGCAGTTCTTC. It yields the protein CATGPTSGSIYEQFF.

In DNA form, the CDR3 reads TGTGCCAGCAGCTTATTCCAGCGAGAGACCCAGTACTTC. Its translation is CASSLFQRETQYF. The gene calls are TRBV7-2 and TRBJ2-5; D gene ambiguous. The V and J ends lost 2 bases and 4 bases respectively, with 8 bases between them. CDR1 is SGHTA and CDR2 is FQGNSA in the germline V gene. The CDR3 is made up of 13 amino acids.